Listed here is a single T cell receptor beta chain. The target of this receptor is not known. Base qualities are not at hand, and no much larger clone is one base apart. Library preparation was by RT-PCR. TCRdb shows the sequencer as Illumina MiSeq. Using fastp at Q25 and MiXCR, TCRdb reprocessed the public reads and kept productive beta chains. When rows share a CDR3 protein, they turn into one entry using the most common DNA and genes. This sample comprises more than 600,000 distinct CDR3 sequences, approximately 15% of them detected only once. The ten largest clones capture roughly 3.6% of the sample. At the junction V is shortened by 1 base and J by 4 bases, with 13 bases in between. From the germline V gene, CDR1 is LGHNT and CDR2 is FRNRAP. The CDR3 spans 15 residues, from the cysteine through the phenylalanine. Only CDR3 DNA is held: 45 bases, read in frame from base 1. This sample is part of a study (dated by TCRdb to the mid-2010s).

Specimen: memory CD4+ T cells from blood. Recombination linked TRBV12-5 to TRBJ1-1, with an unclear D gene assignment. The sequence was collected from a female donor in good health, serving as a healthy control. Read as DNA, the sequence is TGTGCTAGTGGTTTGGGTCCGGCGGCGTCCACTGAAGCTTTCTTT. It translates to CASGLGPAASTEAFF. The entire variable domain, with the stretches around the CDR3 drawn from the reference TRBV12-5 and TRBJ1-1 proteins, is DARVTQTPRHKVTEMGQEVTMRCQPILGHNTVFWYRQTMMQGLELLAYFRNRAPLDDSGMPKDRFSAEMPDATLATLKIQPSEPRDSAVYFCASGLGPAASTEAFFGQGTRLTVV.